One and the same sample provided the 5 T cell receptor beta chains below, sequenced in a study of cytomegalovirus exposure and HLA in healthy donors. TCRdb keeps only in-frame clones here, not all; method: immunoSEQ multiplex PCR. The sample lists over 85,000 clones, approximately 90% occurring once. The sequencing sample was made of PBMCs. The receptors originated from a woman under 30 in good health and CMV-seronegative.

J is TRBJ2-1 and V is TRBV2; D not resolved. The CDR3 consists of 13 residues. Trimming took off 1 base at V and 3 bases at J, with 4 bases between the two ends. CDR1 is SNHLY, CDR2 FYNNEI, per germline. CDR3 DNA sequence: TGTGCCAGCAGTGAAGGCAGCTACAATGAGCAGTTCTTC. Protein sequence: CASSEGSYNEQFF.

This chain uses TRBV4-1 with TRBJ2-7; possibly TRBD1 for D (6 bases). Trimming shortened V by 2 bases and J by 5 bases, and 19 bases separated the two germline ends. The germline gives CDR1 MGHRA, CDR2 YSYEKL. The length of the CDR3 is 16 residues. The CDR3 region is CASSQTGLGALDEQYF. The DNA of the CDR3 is TGCGCCAGCAGCCAAACAGGGTTAGGGGCCTTGGACGAGCAGTACTTC.

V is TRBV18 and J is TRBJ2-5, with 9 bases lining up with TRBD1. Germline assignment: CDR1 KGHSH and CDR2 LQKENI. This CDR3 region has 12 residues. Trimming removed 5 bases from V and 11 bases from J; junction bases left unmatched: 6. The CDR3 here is CASSTTDRGQYF. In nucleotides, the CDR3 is TGTGCCAGCTCAACGACGGACAGGGGTCAGTACTTC.

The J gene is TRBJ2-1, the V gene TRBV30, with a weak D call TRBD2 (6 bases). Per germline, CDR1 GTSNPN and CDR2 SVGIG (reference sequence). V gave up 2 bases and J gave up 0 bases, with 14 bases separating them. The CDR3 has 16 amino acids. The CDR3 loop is CAWSRGLRASYNEQFF. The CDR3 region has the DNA TGTGCCTGGAGTCGGGGGTTGCGGGCCTCCTACAATGAGCAGTTCTTC.

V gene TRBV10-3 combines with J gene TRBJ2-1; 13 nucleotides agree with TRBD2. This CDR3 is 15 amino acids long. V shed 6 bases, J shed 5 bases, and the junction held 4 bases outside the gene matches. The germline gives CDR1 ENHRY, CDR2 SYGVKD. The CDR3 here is CAISALAGGDNEQFF. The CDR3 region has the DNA TGTGCCATCAGCGCACTAGCGGGAGGGGACAATGAGCAGTTCTTC.